These 17 T cell receptor beta chains were all obtained from the same sample, sequenced in a study of T cells after yellow fever vaccination (dated by TCRdb to between 2018 and 2020). Taken with the paper, the label for treatment or condition translates to: live attenuated yellow fever vaccine strain. Receptor libraries were prepared by 5' RACE. The listed sequencing device is Illumina NovaSeq 6000. Starting from the raw public reads, TCRdb applied fastp trimming at Q25, assembled clones with MiXCR and retained in-frame beta chains. Each CDR3 protein gets just one entry, which takes the most common genes and DNA from the rows behind it. In all, the sample holds a few hundred thousand distinct CDR3 sequences, and around 3.6% of those were seen once. The ten largest clones add up to roughly a quarter of the sample. The source was PBMCs, collected on the day of the yellow fever booster vaccination. These receptors were taken from a man between 18 and 35 years old who received the YFV17D yellow fever vaccine.

This clonotype has more than one count but fewer than ten. The V and J genes are TRBV5-1 and TRBJ1-2, with 7 bases fitting TRBD1. The germline V gene encodes CDR1 SGHRS and CDR2 YFSETQ. The CDR3 is 14 residues long. V was clipped by 2 bases and J by 8 bases; unmatched bases: 9. The CDR3 region is CASSFETGVNGYTF. As DNA, the CDR3 is TGCGCCAGCAGCTTCGAAACAGGGGTAAACGGCTACACCTTC.

This clonotype was picked up many times. The chain uses TRBV5-1 and TRBJ2-1; no firm D call. V gave up 1 base and J gave up 3 bases, with 8 bases separating them. CDR1 is SGHRS, CDR2 YFSETQ, per germline. This CDR3 is built from 14 residues. The CDR3 DNA follows: TGCGCCAGCAGCTTGATGGTTCTCTACAATGAGCAGTTCTTC. It is translated as CASSLMVLYNEQFF.

This clonotype was seen more than once but under ten times. The chain joins TRBV27 to TRBJ1-3, with 8 bases lining up with TRBD1. The CDR3 runs to 16 residues. Trimming removed 8 bases from V and 0 bases from J; junction bases left unmatched: 9. Germline V CDR1 and CDR2: MNHEY, SMNVEV (reference sequence). CDR3 region: CASGRWTGSSGNTIYF. The CDR3 nucleotides are TGTGCCAGCGGAAGGTGGACAGGGAGCTCTGGAAACACCATATATTTT.

In its sample, this clonotype was seen many times. The V and J genes are TRBV5-1 and TRBJ2-6, with D tentatively TRBD1 (5 bases). The V gene lost 4 bases and the J gene lost 0 bases, with 8 bases spanning the gap. The CDR3 sequence is 15 residues long. The germline CDR1 and CDR2 sequences are SGHRS and YFSETQ. Here the CDR3 DNA reads TGCGCCAGCAGCACACAGGCCTCTGGGGCCAACGTCCTGACTTTC. Translating it yields CASSTQASGANVLTF. Full variable domain (remainder filled in from reference TRBV5-1 and TRBJ2-6): KAGVTQTPRYLIKTRGQQVTLSCSPISGHRSVSWYQQTPGQGLQFLFEYFSETQRNKGNFPGRFSGRQFSNSRSEMNVSTLELGDSALYLCASSTQASGANVLTFGAGSRLTVL.

The chain recombines TRBV5-4 with TRBJ1-2; tentatively, D is TRBD1 (5 bases). Between the trimmed V and J ends, which lost 4 bases and 6 bases, there was a span of 19 bases. The CDR3 loop spans 15 amino acids. CDR1 SGHNT and CDR2 YYREEE come from the germline V gene (reference sequence). The chain's CDR3 is CASSLAGAAYHGYTF. CDR3 coding DNA: TGTGCCAGCAGCCTGGCCGGGGCGGCATATCATGGCTACACCTTC.

This clonotype was seen many times. The rearrangement uses TRBV10-3 and TRBJ2-5, with 9 bases that match TRBD2. V dropped 8 bases and J dropped 3; count of bases not matched to a gene: 10. The CDR3 is made up of 15 amino acids. The germline gives CDR1 ENHRY, CDR2 SYGVKD. The CDR3 nucleotides read TGTGCCATCTCTAAAACTATAGCGGGGGAAGAGACCCAGTACTTC. Translation gives CAISKTIAGEETQYF.

This clonotype appeared many times. The genes are TRBV6-2 or TRBV6-3 and TRBJ1-5; TRBD1 is a possible D gene (6 bases). The germline V gene encodes CDR1 MNHEY and CDR2 SVGEGT. The V gene lost 4 bases and the J gene lost 5 bases, with 9 bases spanning the gap. CDR3 length: 13 amino acids. This CDR3 reads CASSFRGDQPQHF. DNA for the CDR3: TGTGCCAGCAGTTTTAGGGGGGATCAGCCCCAGCATTTT.

The CDR3 reads CASSPGGGTQPQHF. The CDR3 DNA follows: TGTGCCAGCAGCCCTGGGGGGGGAACCCAGCCCCAGCATTTT. This chain links TRBV7-6 with TRBJ1-5; D possibly corresponds to TRBD1 (5 bases). CDR3 size: 14 residues. With 5 bases removed from V and 7 bases from J, the gap between germline ends came to 15 bases. The germline V gene has CDR1 SGHVS and CDR2 FNYEAQ.

This clonotype was picked up many times. The chain carries TRBV6-5 and TRBJ2-3, with D perhaps assigned TRBD1 or TRBD2 (6 bases each). V was cut by 7 bases and J by 1 base, with 15 bases left in between. The germline V gene has CDR1 MNHEY and CDR2 SVGAGI. The CDR3 length is 15 residues. This CDR3 is CASTHGGGGTDTQYF. CDR3 nucleotides: TGTGCCAGCACCCACGGGGGCGGGGGCACAGATACGCAGTATTTT.

The rearrangement links TRBV6-5 to TRBJ2-3; D gene unclear. Germline loops: CDR1 MNHEY, CDR2 SVGAGI. V was shortened by 2 bases and J by 4 bases, with 7 bases between the two germline ends. The CDR3 extends over 13 amino acids. The CDR3: CASSYADPDTQYF. Here the CDR3 DNA reads TGTGCCAGCAGTTACGCTGACCCAGATACGCAGTATTTT.

This clonotype was seen more than once but under ten times. The chain joins TRBV5-1 to TRBJ2-1; 10 nucleotides match TRBD2. The CDR3 extends over 15 amino acids. V trimming: 5 bases; J trimming: 4 bases; junction bases outside the gene matches: 6. Germline CDR1 reads SGHRS; CDR2 reads YFSETQ. CDR3 amino acids: CASRPGTSVYNEQFF. CDR3 sequence (DNA): TGCGCCAGCAGGCCCGGGACTAGCGTTTACAATGAGCAGTTCTTC. Full variable domain (remainder filled in from reference TRBV5-1 and TRBJ2-1): KAGVTQTPRYLIKTRGQQVTLSCSPISGHRSVSWYQQTPGQGLQFLFEYFSETQRNKGNFPGRFSGRQFSNSRSEMNVSTLELGDSALYLCASRPGTSVYNEQFFGPGTRLTVL.

The sample holds many counts of this clonotype. CDR3 DNA sequence: TGTGCCAGCAGCCAAGGAGGAGGTAGGGGTAACACTGAAGCTTTCTTT. It codes for CASSQGGGRGNTEAFF. The chain links TRBV14 to TRBJ1-1; D possibly corresponds to TRBD1 (5 bases). Trimming stripped 1 base from V and 2 bases from J, with 14 bases between. Per germline, CDR1 SGHDN and CDR2 FVKESK. The CDR3 consists of 16 residues.

In its sample, this clonotype was seen many times. The rearrangement joins TRBV11-2 to TRBJ2-4; tentatively, D is TRBD1 (6 bases). The V gene lost 0 bases and the J gene lost 9 bases, with 18 bases spanning the gap. CDR1 and CDR2 from the germline V gene are SGHAT and FQNNGV. The CDR3 contains 16 residues. The CDR3 is CASSLESYFLGGIQYF. The CDR3 coding sequence is TGTGCCAGCAGCTTAGAAAGTTATTTTTTAGGGGGCATTCAGTACTTC.

This clonotype was picked up a small number of times. V and J are TRBV7-2 and TRBJ2-5; D is unclear. CDR1 is SGHTA and CDR2 is FQGNSA in the germline V gene. With 5 bases removed from V and 5 bases from J, the gap between germline ends came to 15 bases. CDR3 length: 14 amino acids. The CDR3 DNA is TGTGCCAGCAGCCCCCCCGGCGTGTGGGAGACCCAGTACTTC. It codes for CASSPPGVWETQYF.

The rearrangement uses TRBV20-1 and TRBJ2-5, with D unclear. In germline, CDR1 is DFQATT, CDR2 SNEGSKA (reference sequence). Trimming pared 0 bases from V and 10 bases from J, leaving 24 bases between. This CDR3 is built from 16 residues. The CDR3 loop reads CSARDPYKGPAGDQYF. CDR3 DNA sequence: TGCAGTGCTAGAGATCCCTACAAGGGCCCCGCTGGGGACCAGTACTTC.

The table lists this clonotype with many counts. V gene TRBV7-2 combines with J gene TRBJ1-1; 9 nucleotides match TRBD1. The V gene end was trimmed by 5 bases and the J gene end by 1 base; junction bases not matched to a gene: 5. Germline V gene sequence: CDR1 SGHTA, CDR2 FQGNSA. The CDR3 totals 15 residues. The CDR3, as DNA: TGTGCCAGCAGCACCCGGGACAGGGAGAACACTGAAGCTTTCTTT. Translated: CASSTRDRENTEAFF.

This clonotype was seen repeatedly, ten times or more. The chain combines TRBV11-2 with TRBJ2-1, with 13 positions matching TRBD2. Losses at the gene ends were 5 bases for V and 5 bases for J; bases not matched to a gene: 6. The germline CDR1 and CDR2 sequences are SGHAT and FQNNGV. This CDR3 region has 16 residues. CDR3 residues: CASSPGLAGENNEQFF. In DNA form, the CDR3 reads TGTGCCAGCAGCCCAGGACTAGCGGGGGAAAACAATGAGCAGTTCTTC.